Following are 25 T cell receptor beta chains from one sample sequenced in a study of blood T cell repertoires in COVID-19. Sequenced by immunoSEQ multiplex PCR; TCRdb stores in-frame clones only, minus some. The sample holds some 330,000 clones; around 84% are singletons and the top ten take less than 4.5%. The sample was PBMCs or T cells enriched from blood (not recorded which). Every receptor here comes from a man in his thirties or forties who had recovered from COVID-19.

This chain uses TRBV3-1 (or the pseudogene TRBV3-2) with TRBJ2-5, with unresolved D. The germline V gene has CDR1 LGHDT and CDR2 YNNKEL (reference sequence). Trimming took off 8 bases at V and 2 bases at J, with 9 bases between the two ends. CDR3 length: 12 residues. This CDR3 reads CASGLFQETQYF. CDR3 nucleotides: TGTGCCAGCGGGCTATTTCAAGAGACCCAGTACTTC.

The V gene is TRBV6-1, the J gene TRBJ2-1; the match to TRBD2 covers 8 bases. Per the germline V gene, CDR1 is MNHNS and CDR2 is SASEGT. The CDR3 extends over 15 amino acids. Trimming at V came to 2 bases and at J to 9 bases, leaving 9 bases not matched to a gene. Here the CDR3 DNA reads TGTGCCAGCAGTGAACCCCCGGGGGGGCAGGTTGAGCAGTTCTTC. Protein sequence: CASSEPPGGQVEQFF.

This chain joins TRBV7-2 and TRBJ2-7; 7 positions match TRBD2. The CDR3 spans 14 residues. V lost 5 bases and J lost 3; bases outside the gene matches: 7. The germline gives CDR1 SGHTA, CDR2 FQGNSA. The CDR3 here is CASSLGLDHYEQYF. DNA for the CDR3: TGTGCCAGCAGCCTCGGACTAGACCACTACGAGCAGTACTTC.

This chain connects TRBV3-1 (or the pseudogene TRBV3-2) to TRBJ2-7; D remains unclear. Germline CDR1 LGHDT, CDR2 YNNKEL (reference sequence). This CDR3 spans 13 amino acids. V was clipped by 1 base and J by 1 base, with 5 bases between them. The CDR3 reads CASSQAPSYEQYF. The CDR3 DNA is TGTGCCAGCAGCCAAGCCCCATCCTACGAGCAGTACTTC.

The genes are TRBV11-2 and TRBJ2-1, with TRBD2 matching 8 bases. V lost 1 base to trimming and J lost 5 bases; unmatched junction nucleotides: 7. Germline CDR1 reads SGHAT; CDR2 reads FQNNGV. The CDR3 length is 16 residues. CDR3 residues: CASSLVLSGGDNEQFF. Here the CDR3 DNA reads TGTGCCAGCAGCTTAGTCCTGTCGGGAGGGGACAATGAGCAGTTCTTC. The complete variable domain, with remaining parts taken from reference TRBV11-2 and TRBJ2-1, reads EAGVAQSPRYKIIEKRQSVAFWCNPISGHATLYWYQQILGQGPKLLIQFQNNGVVDDSQLPKDRFSAERLKGVDSTLKIQPAKLEDSAVYLCASSLVLSGGDNEQFFGPGTRLTVL.

J is TRBJ1-1 and V is TRBV29-1; TRBD1 is a possible D gene (6 bases). The germline CDR1 and CDR2 sequences are SQVTM and ANQGSEA. The V gene lost 7 bases and the J gene lost 3 bases, with 15 bases spanning the gap. This CDR3 has 13 residues. CDR3: CSAPEGGDTEAFF. The CDR3 DNA sequence: TGCAGCGCCCCCGAGGGGGGGGACACTGAAGCTTTCTTT.

Only a few counts were recorded for this clone. This rearrangement joins TRBV6-5 to TRBJ2-5; 9 nucleotides line up with TRBD1. Germline lookup yields CDR1 MNHEY and CDR2 SVGAGI. This CDR3 has 15 amino acids. Losses at the gene ends were 6 bases for V and 4 bases for J; bases not matched to a gene: 9. CDR3 DNA: TGTGCCAGCAGCTTCGGACAGGGGCGGGGAGAGACCCAGTACTTC. Encoded protein: CASSFGQGRGETQYF.

The rearrangement joins TRBV11-2 to TRBJ2-1, with 10 nucleotides matching TRBD2. The V and J ends lost 2 bases and 7 bases, in that order; junction bases with no gene match: 8. Germline V gives CDR1 SGHAT, CDR2 FQNNGV. The CDR3 runs 16 residues. CDR3 nucleotides: TGTGCCAGCAGCTTATCGTTAGCGGGGGGCCCAAATGAGCAGTTCTTC. Protein sequence: CASSLSLAGGPNEQFF. The variable domain in full, completed from reference TRBV11-2 and TRBJ2-1, reads EAGVAQSPRYKIIEKRQSVAFWCNPISGHATLYWYQQILGQGPKLLIQFQNNGVVDDSQLPKDRFSAERLKGVDSTLKIQPAKLEDSAVYLCASSLSLAGGPNEQFFGPGTRLTVL.

As concerns this clone: The same CDR3 arises from other DNA sequences in this sample as well. J is TRBJ2-7 and V is TRBV29-1; D is possibly TRBD1 (6 bases). The CDR3 consists of 12 residues. Per germline, CDR1 SQVTM and CDR2 ANQGSEA. Between the trimmed V and J ends, which lost 4 bases and 2 bases, there was a span of 9 bases. CDR3 sequence (DNA): TGCAGCGTTGTCGGGACAACCTACGAGCAGTACTTC. Amino acids: CSVVGTTYEQYF.

The chain uses TRBV6-5 and TRBJ2-1; 10 bases are a match to TRBD2. From germline, CDR1 is MNHEY and CDR2 SVGAGI. This CDR3 region has 15 residues. V lost 8 bases, J lost 7 bases, and 11 bases stayed unmatched. The CDR3 spells CASSKAGGPGNEQFF. The CDR3 DNA sequence: TGTGCCAGCTCCAAAGCGGGAGGGCCGGGTAATGAGCAGTTCTTC.

This chain uses TRBV5-1 with TRBJ2-7; TRBD2 is a possible D gene (5 bases). The germline V gene has CDR1 SGHRS and CDR2 YFSETQ. Trimming pared 0 bases from V and 0 bases from J, leaving 10 bases between. The CDR3 covers 15 residues. The CDR3 sequence: CASSLAISASYEQYF. CDR3 nucleotide sequence: TGCGCCAGCAGCTTGGCCATTAGCGCCTCCTACGAGCAGTACTTC.

This chain connects TRBV24-1 to TRBJ1-5, with 8 bases lining up with TRBD1. After removal of 4 bases from V and 8 bases from J, the junction contained 6 bases not matched to a gene. The CDR3 is made up of 14 amino acids. From germline, CDR1 is KGHDR and CDR2 SFDVKD. CDR3 nucleotides: TGTGCCACCAGTGACCCTGGACAGGGTAAGCCCCAGCATTTT. It translates to CATSDPGQGKPQHF.

This chain connects TRBV4-2 to TRBJ1-2; D possibly corresponds to TRBD1 (6 bases). The CDR3 contains 15 residues. Deletions cut 0 bases from V and 5 bases from J, with 13 bases between. Germline V gives CDR1 LGHNA, CDR2 YNFKEQ. CDR3 coding DNA: TGTGCCAGCAGCCAAGAAACAGGGACCACATATGGCTACACCTTC. Encoded protein: CASSQETGTTYGYTF.

The rearrangement joins TRBV7-9 to TRBJ2-1; D not resolved. V gave up 3 bases and J gave up 6 bases, with 6 bases separating them. Per the germline V gene, CDR1 is SEHNR and CDR2 is FQNEAQ (reference sequence). This CDR3 contains 12 residues. The CDR3 region has the DNA TGTGCCAGCAGCTTCACTGGCAATGAGCAGTTCTTC. It specifies CASSFTGNEQFF.

The V and J genes are TRBV27 and TRBJ2-1, with TRBD2 matching 9 bases. With V trimmed by 6 bases and J by 10 bases, 10 bases remained unmatched. Germline loops: CDR1 MNHEY, CDR2 SMNVEV (reference sequence). The CDR3 is made up of 14 amino acids. The CDR3 DNA sequence: TGTGCCAGCAGCCTAGCGGGATCAGTTCGAGAGCAGTTCTTC. Its protein product is CASSLAGSVREQFF.

The genes are TRBV5-5 and TRBJ2-5; 7 bases align to TRBD1. This CDR3 spans 15 amino acids. With 4 bases clipped from V and 5 bases from J, the junction kept 11 bases outside the gene matches. The V gene's germline CDR1 is SGHKS and CDR2 YYEKEE (reference sequence). CDR3 DNA sequence: TGTGCCAGCAGCGCGCCGACAGGGTATTTGGAGACCCAGTACTTC. Amino acid sequence: CASSAPTGYLETQYF.

The rearrangement links TRBV5-1 to TRBJ2-1; the D gene is possibly TRBD2 (6 bases). CDR1 is SGHRS and CDR2 is YFSETQ in the germline V gene. Trimming left V 0 bases short and J 7 bases short, with 17 bases between. The length of the CDR3 is 16 residues. The CDR3 DNA is TGCGCCAGCAGCTTGGACGGGGGAGATTATCTGAATGAGCAGTTCTTC. It codes for CASSLDGGDYLNEQFF.

This clone was recorded at least ten times. The chain combines TRBV12-5 with TRBJ2-1; 10 bases line up with TRBD1. The CDR3 runs 20 residues. The germline gives CDR1 LGHNT, CDR2 FRNRAP. The V and J ends lost 0 bases and 7 bases, in that order; junction bases with no gene match: 18. CDR3 sequence (DNA): TGTGCTAGTGGTTTGGTACAGGGCCGACAGGGGGCCCACGTTCGGAATGAGCAGTTCTTC. This gives the protein CASGLVQGRQGAHVRNEQFF. Full variable domain (missing parts from reference TRBV12-5 and TRBJ2-1): DARVTQTPRHKVTEMGQEVTMRCQPILGHNTVFWYRQTMMQGLELLAYFRNRAPLDDSGMPKDRFSAEMPDATLATLKIQPSEPRDSAVYFCASGLVQGRQGAHVRNEQFFGPGTRLTVL.

The chain carries TRBV18 and TRBJ1-1, with D tentatively TRBD1 (6 bases). Per the germline V gene, CDR1 is KGHSH and CDR2 is LQKENI. The length of the CDR3 is 13 residues. Trimming stripped 2 bases from V and 5 bases from J, with 9 bases between. The CDR3 DNA reads as TGTGCCAGCTCACCAGGGGGCGAGACTGAAGCTTTCTTT. It specifies CASSPGGETEAFF.

The chain recombines TRBV6-2 or TRBV6-3 with TRBJ1-2; no definite D call. The CDR3 extends over 17 amino acids. The V end was cut by 0 bases, the J end by 0 bases, with 14 bases between. CDR1 MNHEY and CDR2 SVGEGT come from the germline V gene. The CDR3 DNA sequence: TGTGCCAGCAGTTACTCGACGGGAAGGGTCACTAACTATGGCTACACCTTC. Its translation is CASSYSTGRVTNYGYTF.

The rearrangement links TRBV6-1 to TRBJ2-7, with TRBD2 matching over 11 bases. Per the germline V gene, CDR1 is MNHNS and CDR2 is SASEGT. The CDR3 has 16 residues. V trimming: 2 bases; J trimming: 2 bases; junction bases outside the gene matches: 5. The CDR3 sequence: CASSEPTSGSPYEQYF. DNA of the CDR3: TGTGCCAGCAGTGAACCCACTAGCGGGAGTCCCTACGAGCAGTACTTC.

About this clone: This sample includes further DNA sequences coding for the same CDR3. The chain joins TRBV7-9 to TRBJ2-7; D not resolved. V lost 6 bases and J 1 base, leaving 10 bases between the germline ends. This CDR3 spans 13 amino acids. CDR1 is SEHNR, CDR2 FQNEAQ, per germline (reference sequence). DNA for the CDR3: TGTGCCAGCAGTTCCGGTAGTTCCTACGAGCAGTACTTC. Translation: CASSSGSSYEQYF.

This clone has at least ten counts. The chain is built from TRBV30 and TRBJ1-2; 8 bases match TRBD1. Germline V gene lookup returns CDR1 GTSNPN and CDR2 SVGIG (reference sequence). The CDR3 spans 12 residues. The CDR3 DNA sequence: TGTGCTGGGACAGGCCGGGGGTATGGCTACACCTTC. Protein sequence: CAGTGRGYGYTF.

A few counts support this clone. The gene calls are TRBV11-3 and TRBJ1-1; a possible D gene is TRBD1 (6 bases). This CDR3 comprises 14 residues. The V gene lost 1 base and the J gene lost 2 bases, with 8 bases spanning the gap. Per the germline V gene, CDR1 is SGHNT and CDR2 is YENEEA. DNA of the CDR3: TGTGCCAGCAGCTTAGGGGACATAAACACTGAAGCTTTCTTT. Residues: CASSLGDINTEAFF.

The chain employs TRBV10-1 and TRBJ1-3, with 9 nucleotides matching TRBD1. In germline, CDR1 is WNHNN, CDR2 SYGVQD (reference sequence). CDR3 length equals 13 residues. V was clipped by 3 bases and J by 9 bases; unmatched bases: 3. In DNA form, the CDR3 reads TGCGCCAGCAGTGAACAGGGGGCTGCCACCATATATTTT. Translating gives CASSEQGAATIYF.